Presented here are 8 T cell receptor beta chains from one specimen sequenced in a study of cytotoxic CD8 clonotypes in ibrutinib-treated CLL. Produced via immunoSEQ multiplex PCR; TCRdb's table is partial and in-frame only. The sample yields tens of thousands of clones, 65% to 70% seen once. Material: PBMCs, obtained after 24 months of ibrutinib treatment. The receptors stem from a human donor with chronic lymphocytic leukemia.

The gene calls are TRBV7-2 and TRBJ2-3, with TRBD1 as a possible D gene (6 bases). CDR3 length: 15 residues. V gave up 5 bases and J gave up 0 bases, with 12 bases separating them. The germline gives CDR1 SGHTA, CDR2 FQGNSA. The DNA of the CDR3 is TGTGCCAGCAGCAAATGGACAGCTAGCACAGATACGCAGTATTTT. Translated, it gives CASSKWTASTDTQYF.

Concerning this clone: A junction end diverges from the germline sequence, so it may reflect a read error. The chain is built from TRBV7-7 and TRBJ2-2; TRBD1 might be the D (5 bases). The CDR3 loop spans 13 amino acids. Germline V gives CDR1 SSHAT, CDR2 FNYEAQ (reference sequence). The CDR3 nucleotides are TGTGCTAGCAGCTTGTTAGGGGCCGGGGAGCTGTTTTTT. Protein sequence: CASSLLGAGELFF.

The chain has TRBV9 and TRBJ1-2, with D tentatively TRBD1 (6 bases). Germline lookup yields CDR1 SGDLS and CDR2 YYNGEE. This CDR3 is 15 amino acids long. V lost 7 bases to trimming and J lost 5 bases, with 21 bases between them. The CDR3 here is CASSPQTGGAYGYTF. The CDR3 nucleotides read TGTGCCAGCTCCCCCCAGACCGGGGGGGCGTATGGCTACACCTTC.

The chain couples TRBV4-2 to TRBJ2-1, with D tentatively TRBD2 (6 bases). Germline V gives CDR1 LGHNA, CDR2 YNFKEQ. This CDR3 spans 17 amino acids. The V end lost 0 bases, the J end lost 0 bases, and 12 bases lay between the germline ends. The CDR3 loop is CASSQDWGRSSYNEQFF. Here the CDR3 DNA reads TGTGCCAGCAGCCAAGATTGGGGGAGGAGCTCCTACAATGAGCAGTTCTTC.

This clone was detected only a few times. The V and J genes are TRBV6-6 and TRBJ2-7; no definite D call. The CDR3 is 12 amino acids. Trimming shortened V by 7 bases and J by 3 bases, and 10 bases separated the two germline ends. CDR1 is MNHNY, CDR2 SVGAGI, per germline (reference sequence). CDR3 bases: TGTGCCAGCATGGGGTTTAGCTACGAGCAGTACTTC. Amino acids: CASMGFSYEQYF.

This chain connects TRBV27 to TRBJ2-7; no clear D gene. CDR3 length: 13 residues. Trimming cost V 6 bases and J 3 bases, with 12 bases left between them. CDR1 MNHEY and CDR2 SMNVEV come from the germline V gene (reference sequence). As DNA, the CDR3 is TGTGCCAGCAGAGGACGGCCAAACTACGAGCAGTACTTC. Protein: CASRGRPNYEQYF.

This sequence joins TRBV6-6 and TRBJ1-1, with TRBD1 as a possible D gene (6 bases). This CDR3 is 13 amino acids long. Germline loops: CDR1 MNHNY, CDR2 SVGAGI (reference sequence). Trimming stripped 5 bases from V and 4 bases from J, with 11 bases between. This CDR3 is CASSDGTPTEAFF. The DNA for the CDR3 is TGTGCCAGCAGTGACGGGACACCCACTGAAGCTTTCTTT.

The chain couples TRBV6-5 to TRBJ1-2; 9 bases are a match to TRBD1. The germline V gene has CDR1 MNHEY and CDR2 SVGAGI. This CDR3 has 15 amino acids. The V and J ends lost 6 bases and 0 bases, in that order; junction bases with no gene match: 5. This CDR3 is CASREQGAANYGYTF. Written as DNA, the CDR3 is TGTGCCAGCAGAGAACAGGGGGCCGCTAACTATGGCTACACCTTC.